Below are 9 T cell receptor beta chains sequenced from a single sample in a study of human T cells and chemical hapten exposure. TCRdb analysed the RACE reads with MiXCR anew, one entry per CDR3 protein. The top ten hold 2% to 2.5% of the sample, which has 30,000 to 40,000 distinct CDR3 sequences, approximately 12% seen once. The time point denotes: patch test 3, about 24 weeks after DPC sensitization. Regarding treatment: therapeutic diphenylcyclopropenone sensitization with weekly scalp DPC. Extraction of total RNA was performed on unfractionated whole blood. The sequences come from whole blood, collected in connection with sensitization to the hapten diphenylcyclopropenone (DPC). The receptors come from a middle-aged woman with alopecia areata. Some clones in this sample may be carry-over from other donors' samples.

Ten or more counts support this clonotype. This chain joins TRBV7-2 and TRBJ2-2; the D gene could be TRBD1 or TRBD2 (5 bases each). V was trimmed by 5 bases and J by 6 bases, leaving 13 bases between them. The CDR3 is 14 residues long. Looked up from germline, CDR1 is SGHTA and CDR2 is FQGNSA. Here the CDR3 DNA reads TGTGCCAGCAGCCCGGGACCGGGCGCCGGGGAGCTGTTTTTT. Its protein is CASSPGPGAGELFF.

This clonotype was seen at least ten times. The chain has TRBV11-2 and TRBJ2-2; D gene uncertain. This CDR3 is built from 14 residues. The ends were cut back, 1 base at V and 6 bases at J, with 9 bases in the middle. Germline values: CDR1 SGHAT, CDR2 FQNNGV. DNA of the CDR3: TGTGCCAGCAGCTTAGTTTTGGATTCCGGGGAGCTGTTTTTT. It codes for CASSLVLDSGELFF.

The sample holds a few counts of this clonotype. This chain uses TRBV28 with TRBJ1-4, with TRBD1 matching 8 bases. J lost 7 bases, V lost 6 bases, and 7 bases had no gene match. Germline lookup yields CDR1 MDHEN and CDR2 SYDVKM. CDR3 length: 14 amino acids. The chain's CDR3 is CASRPGQETEKLFF. Here the CDR3 DNA reads TGTGCCAGCAGGCCGGGACAGGAAACTGAAAAACTGTTTTTT. Together with reference TRBV28 and TRBJ1-4, the CDR3 gives the full variable domain: DVKVTQSSRYLVKRTGEKVFLECVQDMDHENMFWYRQDPGLGLRLIYFSYDVKMKEKGDIPEGYSVSREKKERFSLILESASTNQTSMYLCASRPGQETEKLFFGSGTQLSVL.

V usage is TRBV7-9 and J usage is TRBJ2-2; 7 bases fit TRBD1. In germline, CDR1 is SEHNR, CDR2 FQNEAQ (reference sequence). V was pared by 5 bases and J by 1 base, with 10 bases of the junction left unmatched. The CDR3 is made up of 17 amino acids. The CDR3 DNA is TGTGCCAGCAGCCCCCGCCAACAGGGGTTGAACACCGGGGAGCTGTTTTTT. It yields the protein CASSPRQQGLNTGELFF.

Only a few counts were recorded for this clonotype. This chain connects TRBV20-1 to TRBJ2-5, with TRBD2 identical over 9 bases. This CDR3 has 16 residues. CDR1 is DFQATT, CDR2 SNEGSKA, per germline (reference sequence). The V gene end was trimmed by 3 bases and the J gene end by 5 bases; junction bases not matched to a gene: 13. The CDR3 protein is CSARLVAGAGSETQYF. The CDR3 nucleotides are TGCAGTGCTAGGCTAGTAGCGGGAGCTGGGAGTGAGACCCAGTACTTC.

This clonotype showed up many times. The chain uses TRBV7-2 and TRBJ2-7; 7 bases agree with TRBD1. V gave up 5 bases and J gave up 2 bases; unmatched junction bases: 6. CDR1 is SGHTA and CDR2 is FQGNSA in the germline V gene. This CDR3 has 14 amino acids. CDR3 in amino acids: CASSLTGEAYEQYF. As DNA, the CDR3 is TGTGCCAGCAGCCTTACAGGGGAAGCCTACGAGCAGTACTTC.

The genes are TRBV5-1 and TRBJ2-2; D is perhaps TRBD2 (6 bases). V gave up 2 bases and J gave up 2 bases, with 13 bases separating them. The CDR3 is 16 residues long. Germline CDR1 and CDR2: SGHRS and YFSETQ. The CDR3 loop reads CASSLARAGNTGELFF. CDR3 nucleotides: TGCGCCAGCAGCTTAGCCCGGGCGGGAAACACCGGGGAGCTGTTTTTT.

This clonotype showed up many times. The chain joins TRBV6-2 or TRBV6-3 to TRBJ1-2, with D possibly being TRBD1 (5 bases). Germline V CDR1 and CDR2: MNHEY, SVGEGT. The CDR3 consists of 14 residues. Trimming left V 7 bases short and J 3 bases short, with 15 bases between. CDR3 sequence: CASTGGQGDYGYTF. Written as DNA, the CDR3 is TGTGCCAGCACCGGCGGGCAGGGTGACTATGGCTACACCTTC.

The chain joins TRBV4-3 to TRBJ2-5, with D perhaps matching TRBD2 (6 bases). This CDR3 is 17 amino acids long. Germline assignment: CDR1 LGHNA and CDR2 YSLEER. V lost 0 bases, J lost 4 bases, and 18 bases lay in between. The CDR3 sequence: CASSQDANWGVRETQYF. In nucleotides, the CDR3 is TGCGCCAGCAGCCAAGATGCTAATTGGGGGGTCCGAGAGACCCAGTACTTC.